Below, 11 T cell receptor beta chains from the same sample are listed, as sequenced in a study of siplizumab effects on memory and regulatory T cells (dated by TCRdb to the late 2010s). The library came from the immunoSEQ multiplex PCR assay. TCRdb obtained this table from immuneACCESS and retained in-frame rearrangements with V and J assigned. These tables miss some clones; where compared with another copy, unresolved V genes account for less than half of the shortfall, and the remainder is unexplained. This sample gives 100,000 or so clones in total; more than 85% of them show up just once. The ten top clones hold roughly 2.5% of the sample. Sequenced input: CD4+ T cells sorted from blood. The receptors shown here come from a human donor in good health. Some clones in this sample may be carry-over from other donors' samples.

The chain is built from TRBV5-4 and TRBJ2-2, with unresolved D. Trimming removed 1 base at V and 0 bases at J, with 7 bases between. The CDR3 loop spans 15 amino acids. The germline V gene encodes CDR1 SGHNT and CDR2 YYREEE (reference sequence). The DNA for the CDR3 is TGTGCCAGCAGCTTGTTAGGGCCGAACACCGGGGAGCTGTTTTTT. Translating it yields CASSLLGPNTGELFF.

The chain is built from TRBV5-6 and TRBJ1-1, with TRBD1 matching over 7 bases. Losses at the gene ends were 0 bases for V and 5 bases for J; bases not matched to a gene: 10. The germline V gene encodes CDR1 SGHDT and CDR2 YYEEEE. The CDR3 loop spans 16 amino acids. CDR3 region: CASSLDRGLWETEAFF. The CDR3, as DNA: TGTGCCAGCAGCTTGGACAGGGGACTTTGGGAAACTGAAGCTTTCTTT.

As regards this clone: Without the conserved terminal phenylalanine or tryptophan, this CDR3 likely stems from a read error. The V call is TRBV7-9, the J call TRBJ1-2; a possible D gene is TRBD1 (6 bases). The CDR3 consists of 15 residues. Germline V gene data show CDR1 as SEHNR and CDR2 as FQNEAQ (reference sequence). Between the trimmed V and J ends, which lost 5 bases and 2 bases, there was a span of 15 bases. Here the CDR3 DNA reads TGTGCCAGCAGCCCAGGGGCGGGAGTCAACTATGGCTACACCTCC. Translation gives CASSPGAGVNYGYTS.

The chain joins TRBV6-1 to TRBJ1-6; possible D gene TRBD1, 5 bases. The CDR3 loop spans 17 amino acids. V lost 4 bases and J lost 9, with 22 bases in between. The germline V gene encodes CDR1 MNHNS and CDR2 SASEGT. The CDR3 DNA reads as TGTGCCAGCAGTGGAAGAGGCTCAGGGTCGGTGGGTTCACCCCTCCACTTT. It specifies CASSGRGSGSVGSPLHF.

The sample holds one count of this clone. The chain recombines TRBV5-1 with TRBJ2-1; TRBD2 matches at 7 bases. Germline CDR1 is SGHRS and CDR2 is YFSETQ. This CDR3 spans 15 amino acids. V lost 1 base to trimming and J lost 2 bases; unmatched junction nucleotides: 3. The CDR3 loop reads CASSLSSGTYNEQFF. In DNA, the CDR3 is TGCGCCAGCAGCTTGTCAAGCGGGACCTACAATGAGCAGTTCTTC.

The chain recombines TRBV5-4 with TRBJ2-7; either TRBD1 or TRBD2 may fit D (5 bases each). The CDR3 totals 15 residues. Germline CDR1 and CDR2: SGHNT and YYREEE (reference sequence). The V gene lost 0 bases and the J gene lost 1 base, with 11 bases spanning the gap. The CDR3 DNA is TGTGCCAGCAGCTTGGAAGGGTGGGGGTCCTACGAGCAGTACTTC. It codes for CASSLEGWGSYEQYF.

V usage is TRBV5-1 and J usage is TRBJ1-2; possible D gene TRBD1, 6 bases. Germline values: CDR1 SGHRS, CDR2 YFSETQ. This CDR3 spans 17 amino acids. V lost 2 bases, J lost 0 bases, and 17 bases lay in between. The CDR3 DNA is TGCGCCAGCAGCTTCCGGGACACTGGTGAAACTAACTATGGCTACACCTTC. Its protein product is CASSFRDTGETNYGYTF. Looking up the rest from reference TRBV5-1 and TRBJ1-2 gives the full variable domain: KAGVTQTPRYLIKTRGQQVTLSCSPISGHRSVSWYQQTPGQGLQFLFEYFSETQRNKGNFPGRFSGRQFSNSRSEMNVSTLELGDSALYLCASSFRDTGETNYGYTFGSGTRLTVV.

V usage is TRBV19 and J usage is TRBJ2-7; tentative D call: TRBD1 (6 bases). Trimming took off 1 base at V and 5 bases at J, with 18 bases between the two ends. Per the germline V gene, CDR1 is LNHDA and CDR2 is SQIVND (reference sequence). This CDR3 comprises 16 residues. The DNA for the CDR3 is TGTGCCAGTAGTATAGGGTCCGCAGGGGAATTAGACGAGCAGTACTTC. This sequence encodes CASSIGSAGELDEQYF.

The chain carries TRBV7-8 and TRBJ2-1; D may be TRBD2 (5 bases). The germline gives CDR1 SGHVS, CDR2 FQNEAQ. This CDR3 contains 15 residues. V lost 5 bases to trimming and J lost 1 base, with 12 bases between them. The CDR3 nucleotides are TGTGCCAGCAGCCAAGGGAGCCTATCCTACAATGAGCAGTTCTTC. Its protein product is CASSQGSLSYNEQFF.

The V and J genes are TRBV9 and TRBJ1-1; no reliable D call. Germline CDR1 is SGDLS and CDR2 is YYNGEE. The CDR3 covers 15 residues. Trimming pared 0 bases from V and 0 bases from J, leaving 9 bases between. The CDR3 protein is CASSVVPNMNTEAFF. CDR3 nucleotides: TGTGCCAGCAGCGTAGTTCCTAATATGAACACTGAAGCTTTCTTT.

A single count supports this clone. The chain combines TRBV5-1 with TRBJ2-2; TRBD1 is a possible D gene (5 bases). Germline-derived CDR1 and CDR2 are SGHRS and YFSETQ. V was pared by 4 bases and J by 4 bases, with 17 bases between. This CDR3 is built from 16 residues. Here the CDR3 reads CASSPGWGIGTGELFF. As DNA, the CDR3 is TGCGCCAGCAGCCCCGGGTGGGGCATTGGCACCGGGGAGCTGTTTTTT.